This entry features one T cell receptor beta chain sequence. This sample was taken from a study of control samples from healthy donors and cancer patients. The CDR3 is made up of 16 amino acids. The V gene's germline CDR1 is MGHRA and CDR2 YSYEKL. The V and J ends lost 0 bases and 4 bases respectively, with 16 bases between them. The data were produced by immunoSEQ multiplex PCR, yet TCRdb's version contains in-frame clones alone and is incomplete. The sample has under 85,000 clones; about 79% are singletons. Sample: PBMCs. The sequence was obtained from a man in his fifties or sixties with head and neck cancer. The chain employs TRBV4-1 and TRBJ2-7, with a possible D match to TRBD2 (5 bases). The CDR3 DNA reads as TGCGCCAGCAGCCAAGAATTAGCACTCGGGGTGTACGAGCAGTACTTC. It translates to CASSQELALGVYEQYF.